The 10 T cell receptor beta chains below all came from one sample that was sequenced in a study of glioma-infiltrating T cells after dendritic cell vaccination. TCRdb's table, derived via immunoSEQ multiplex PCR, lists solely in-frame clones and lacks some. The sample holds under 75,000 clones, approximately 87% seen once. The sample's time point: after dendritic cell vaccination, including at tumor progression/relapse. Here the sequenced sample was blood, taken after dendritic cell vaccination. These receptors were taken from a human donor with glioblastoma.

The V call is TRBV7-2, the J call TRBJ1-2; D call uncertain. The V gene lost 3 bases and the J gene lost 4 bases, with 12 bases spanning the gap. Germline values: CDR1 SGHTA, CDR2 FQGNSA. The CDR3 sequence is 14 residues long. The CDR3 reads CASSFSGKSYGYTF. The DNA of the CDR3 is TGTGCCAGCAGCTTCTCGGGGAAGAGCTATGGCTACACCTTC.

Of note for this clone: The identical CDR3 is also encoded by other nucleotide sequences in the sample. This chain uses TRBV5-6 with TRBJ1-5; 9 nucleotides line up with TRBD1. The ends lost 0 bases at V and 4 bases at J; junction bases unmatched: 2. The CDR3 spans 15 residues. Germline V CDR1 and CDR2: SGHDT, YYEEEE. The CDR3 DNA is TGTGCCAGCAGCTTGGGGGACAGGGAAAATCAGCCCCAGCATTTT. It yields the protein CASSLGDRENQPQHF.

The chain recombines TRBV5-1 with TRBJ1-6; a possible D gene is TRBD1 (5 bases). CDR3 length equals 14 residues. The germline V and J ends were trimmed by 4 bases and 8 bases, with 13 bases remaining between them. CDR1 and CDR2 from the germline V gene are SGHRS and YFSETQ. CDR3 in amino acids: CASSPGRADSPLHF. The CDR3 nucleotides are TGCGCCAGCAGCCCCGGCAGGGCGGATTCACCCCTCCACTTT.

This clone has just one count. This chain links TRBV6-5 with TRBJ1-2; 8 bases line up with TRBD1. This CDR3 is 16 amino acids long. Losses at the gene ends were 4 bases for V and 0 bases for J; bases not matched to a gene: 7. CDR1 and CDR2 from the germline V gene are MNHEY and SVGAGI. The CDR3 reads CASSLTGDPSNYGYTF. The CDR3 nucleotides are TGTGCCAGCAGTTTGACAGGGGATCCCTCTAACTATGGCTACACCTTC.

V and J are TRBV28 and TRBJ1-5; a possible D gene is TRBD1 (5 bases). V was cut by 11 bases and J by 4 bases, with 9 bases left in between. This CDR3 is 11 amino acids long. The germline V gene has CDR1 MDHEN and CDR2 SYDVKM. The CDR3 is CASRDNQPQHF. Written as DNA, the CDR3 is TGTGCCTCCAGGGATAATCAGCCCCAGCATTTT. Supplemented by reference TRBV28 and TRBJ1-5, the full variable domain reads DVKVTQSSRYLVKRTGEKVFLECVQDMDHENMFWYRQDPGLGLRLIYFSYDVKMKEKGDIPEGYSVSREKKERFSLILESASTNQTSMYLCASRDNQPQHFGDGTRLSIL.

CDR3 sequence: CASSQNPGLAGGPSRAETQYF. The CDR3 DNA reads TGTGCCAGCAGCCAAAACCCGGGACTAGCGGGGGGGCCTTCTAGGGCGGAGACCCAGTACTTC. The chain has TRBV4-2 and TRBJ2-5; 16 bases match TRBD2. Trimming removed 2 bases from V and 5 bases from J; junction bases left unmatched: 17. Germline values: CDR1 LGHNA, CDR2 YNFKEQ. The CDR3 runs 21 residues.

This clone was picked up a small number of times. CDR3 region: CASSPSDRPSRGVYNEQFF. The CDR3 bases are TGTGCCAGCAGCCCCTCGGACAGGCCCTCGAGGGGGGTCTACAATGAGCAGTTCTTC. The V and J genes are TRBV7-9 and TRBJ2-1; a possible D gene is TRBD1 (7 bases). Trimming shortened V by 5 bases and J by 3 bases, and 26 bases separated the two germline ends. The germline V gene encodes CDR1 SEHNR and CDR2 FQNEAQ (reference sequence). The CDR3 has 19 amino acids.

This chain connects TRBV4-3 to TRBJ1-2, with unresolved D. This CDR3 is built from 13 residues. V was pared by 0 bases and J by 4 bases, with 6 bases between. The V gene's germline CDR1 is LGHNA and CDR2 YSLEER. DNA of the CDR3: TGCGCCAGCAGCCAAGACAGATCCTATGGCTACACCTTC. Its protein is CASSQDRSYGYTF.

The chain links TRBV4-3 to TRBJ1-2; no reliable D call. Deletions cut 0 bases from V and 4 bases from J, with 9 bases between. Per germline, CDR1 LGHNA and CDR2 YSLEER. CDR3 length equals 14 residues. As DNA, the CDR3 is TGCGCCAGCAGCCAAGACAGAACAACCTATGGCTACACCTTC. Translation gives CASSQDRTTYGYTF.

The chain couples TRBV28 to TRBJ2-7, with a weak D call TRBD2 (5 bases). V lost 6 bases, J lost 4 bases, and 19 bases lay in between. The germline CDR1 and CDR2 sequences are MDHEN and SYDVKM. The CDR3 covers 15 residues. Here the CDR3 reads CASSLIGEVRYEQYF. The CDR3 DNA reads TGTGCCAGCAGCTTAATCGGGGAAGTCAGATACGAGCAGTACTTC.